This TCR beta chain derives from a study of blood T cell repertoires in COVID-19. The assay was immunoSEQ multiplex PCR, and TCRdb's table has in-frame clones only and misses some. The sample shows fewer than 200,000 clones, roughly 70% of them seen only once. The material sequenced was peripheral blood. The receptor was isolated from a woman older than 75 with acute or convalescent COVID-19.

CDR3 nucleotide sequence: TGTGCCAGCAGCGTAGAACTCTCTGGAAACACCATATATTTT. Translated: CASSVELSGNTIYF. The chain couples TRBV9 to TRBJ1-3; D call uncertain. In germline, CDR1 is SGDLS, CDR2 YYNGEE. CDR3 length equals 14 residues. Trimming pared 0 bases from V and 0 bases from J, leaving 4 bases between.